The clone carrying this T cell receptor (beta chain) has at least ten counts. This specimen comes from a study of regulatory T cells in long-lasting Graves disease. Time point denoted: persistent/refractory GD, antithyroid drugs over 5 years with positive TRAb. PBMCs provided the RNA from which the TCR library was made. According to the study, TCR beta libraries were built with iRepertoire HTBI primers and CDR3-region Arm-PCR. One entry per CDR3 protein, called by TCRdb with MiXCR from the multiplex PCR reads. The sample consists of roughly 490,000 distinct CDR3 sequences, around a fifth of them appearing once. The junction had 9 bases not matched to a gene; V was cut back by 2 bases and J by 6 bases. CDR3 size: 16 residues. Germline values: CDR1 SGHTA, CDR2 FQGNSA.

The receptor's source is a female donor with Graves disease. V and J are TRBV7-2 and TRBJ2-5, with 10 bases matching TRBD2. Here the sequenced sample was peripheral blood mononuclear cells (PBMCs), taken when the disease was refractory, from a patient treated with antithyroid drugs. CDR3 nucleotide sequence: TGTGCCAGCAGCTTATTGTCAGCGGGAGGGCCAAAGACCCAGTACTTC. It yields the protein CASSLLSAGGPKTQYF.